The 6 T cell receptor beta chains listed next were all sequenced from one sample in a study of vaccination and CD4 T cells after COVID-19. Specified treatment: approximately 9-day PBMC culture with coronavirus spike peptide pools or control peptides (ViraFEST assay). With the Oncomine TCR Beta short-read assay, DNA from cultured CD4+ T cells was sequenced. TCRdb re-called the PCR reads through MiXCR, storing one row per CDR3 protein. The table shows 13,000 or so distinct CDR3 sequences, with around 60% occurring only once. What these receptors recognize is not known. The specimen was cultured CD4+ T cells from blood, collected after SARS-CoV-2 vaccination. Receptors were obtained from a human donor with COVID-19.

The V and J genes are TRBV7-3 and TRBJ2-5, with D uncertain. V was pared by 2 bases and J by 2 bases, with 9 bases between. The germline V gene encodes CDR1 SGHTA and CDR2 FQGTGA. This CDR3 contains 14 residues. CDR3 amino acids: CASSLGPSQETQYF. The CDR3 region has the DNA TGTGCCAGCAGCTTAGGCCCGTCTCAAGAGACCCAGTACTTC.

The CDR3 sequence: CSARPLRDVGAGNTIYF. In nucleotides, the CDR3 is TGCAGTGCTAGACCTCTCAGGGACGTAGGGGCTGGAAACACCATATATTTT. This chain joins TRBV20-1 and TRBJ1-3; TRBD1 might be the D (5 bases). This CDR3 is built from 17 residues. V was pared by 2 bases and J by 2 bases, with 19 bases between. Germline V gene sequence: CDR1 DFQATT, CDR2 SNEGSKA (reference sequence).

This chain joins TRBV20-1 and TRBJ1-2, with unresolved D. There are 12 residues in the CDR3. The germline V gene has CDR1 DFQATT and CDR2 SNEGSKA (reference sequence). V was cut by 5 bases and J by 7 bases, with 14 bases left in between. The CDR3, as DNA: TGCAGTGCTGCACCCCAAAGGGCTGGCTACACCTTC. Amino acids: CSAAPQRAGYTF.

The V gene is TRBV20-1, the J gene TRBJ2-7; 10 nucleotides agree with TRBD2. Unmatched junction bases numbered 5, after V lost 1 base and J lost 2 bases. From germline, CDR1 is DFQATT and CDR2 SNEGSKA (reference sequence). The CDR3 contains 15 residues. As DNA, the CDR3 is TGCAGTGCTAGAGCCCCTAGCGGGGGTCCCTACGAGCAGTACTTC. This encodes CSARAPSGGPYEQYF.

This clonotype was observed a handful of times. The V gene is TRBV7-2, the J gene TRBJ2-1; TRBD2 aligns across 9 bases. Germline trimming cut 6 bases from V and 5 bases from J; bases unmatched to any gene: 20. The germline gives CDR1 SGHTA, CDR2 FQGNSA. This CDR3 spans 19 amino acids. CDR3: CASRLRPAGGRTRDNEQFF. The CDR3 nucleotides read TGTGCCAGCAGGTTAAGGCCAGCGGGGGGTCGGACCCGGGACAATGAGCAGTTCTTC.

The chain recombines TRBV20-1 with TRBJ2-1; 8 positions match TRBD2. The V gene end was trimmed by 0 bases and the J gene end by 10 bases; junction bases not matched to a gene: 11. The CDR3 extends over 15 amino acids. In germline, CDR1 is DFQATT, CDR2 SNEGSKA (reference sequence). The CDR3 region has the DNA TGCAGTGCTAGAGATTCGGCTAGCGGGCGGACAGAGCAGTTCTTC. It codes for CSARDSASGRTEQFF.